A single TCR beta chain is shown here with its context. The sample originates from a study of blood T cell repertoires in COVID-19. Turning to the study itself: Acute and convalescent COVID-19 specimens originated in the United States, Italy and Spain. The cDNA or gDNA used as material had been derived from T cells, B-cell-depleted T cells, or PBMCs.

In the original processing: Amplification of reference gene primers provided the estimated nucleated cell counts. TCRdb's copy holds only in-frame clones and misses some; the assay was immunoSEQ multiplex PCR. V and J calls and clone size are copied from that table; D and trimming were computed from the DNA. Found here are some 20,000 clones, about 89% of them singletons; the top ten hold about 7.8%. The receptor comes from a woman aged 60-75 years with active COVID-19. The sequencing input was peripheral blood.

DNA of the CDR3: TGTGCCAGCAGGTCAGGGTCCTCTGGGGCCAACGTCCTGACTTTC. Residues: CASRSGSSGANVLTF. This chain connects TRBV7-3 to TRBJ2-6, with D maybe TRBD1 (5 bases). Germline CDR1 is SGHTA and CDR2 is FQGTGA. Trimming left V 6 bases short and J 0 bases short, with 9 bases between. The CDR3 length is 15 residues.